Sequencing of this T cell receptor (beta chain) was carried out in a study of regulatory dendritic cells for organ transplantation. Study-wide results and limits: The most alloreactive TCR clonotypes were found in resting memory CD8+ cells. Memory CD8+ T cells were the most oligoclonal; naive cells were highly diverse.

TCRdb's copy holds only in-frame clones and misses some; the assay was immunoSEQ multiplex PCR. Of around 21,000 clones listed, less than 90% are singletons. Sorted subsets were CFSE-labeled and cultured roughly five days with allogeneic dendritic cells. A remark on this clone: Its target is not known.

The sequence was collected from a human donor in good health. Sequenced material: naive CD4+ T cells from blood cultured with dendritic cells. The sample's subset: CD45RA+ naive T cells.

The CDR3 is CASSLGLVNTEAFF. The DNA for the CDR3 is TGTGCCAGCAGCTTAGGACTCGTGAACACTGAAGCTTTCTTT. The chain links TRBV7-2 to TRBJ1-1; unclear D gene. The CDR3 has 14 amino acids. Germline CDR1 reads SGHTA; CDR2 reads FQGNSA. Trimming left V 1 base short and J 0 bases short, with 6 bases between.